One sample yielded the 10 T cell receptor beta chains listed below, sequenced in a study of CD8+ T cells in alopecia areata. Extracted RNA was reverse transcribed into cDNA, the sequencing template. Profiled with immunoSEQ multiplex PCR; TCRdb holds only in-frame clones, not every one. Of 130,000 or so clones listed, about 50% are singletons. Sequenced material: CD8+ T cells sorted from blood, taken at week 0. The receptors were sampled from a human donor with alopecia areata.

The chain recombines TRBV29-1 with TRBJ2-5, with 8 bases aligning to TRBD2. From germline, CDR1 is SQVTM and CDR2 ANQGSEA. V shed 7 bases, J shed 2 bases, and the junction held 9 bases outside the gene matches. The CDR3 sequence is 14 residues long. CDR3 sequence reads: CSGSGGLWQETQYF. DNA of the CDR3: TGCAGCGGGAGCGGGGGTCTGTGGCAAGAGACCCAGTACTTC.

The CDR3 DNA follows: TGTGCCAGCAGCTCCGGGACAGCCCATGGCTACACCTTC. This gives the protein CASSSGTAHGYTF. V usage is TRBV7-9 and J usage is TRBJ1-2; 7 bases are shared with TRBD1. Germline V gives CDR1 SEHNR, CDR2 FQNEAQ (reference sequence). Trimming cost V 4 bases and J 6 bases; bases outside gene matches: 5. The CDR3 contains 13 residues. Filled out from reference TRBV7-9 and TRBJ1-2, the complete variable domain reads DTGVSQNPRHKITKRGQNVTFRCDPISEHNRLYWYRQTLGQGPEFLTYFQNEAQLEKSRLLSDRFSAERPKGSFSTLEIQRTEQGDSAMYLCASSSGTAHGYTFGSGTRLTVV.

The table lists this clone with a few counts. The rearrangement uses TRBV4-1 and TRBJ2-2; 9 bases match TRBD2. The CDR3 has 17 amino acids. Germline assignment: CDR1 MGHRA and CDR2 YSYEKL. V dropped 3 bases and J dropped 5; count of bases not matched to a gene: 10. The CDR3 spells CASSQEGSGGDTGELFF. CDR3 DNA: TGCGCCAGCAGCCAGGAAGGTAGCGGGGGAGATACCGGGGAGCTGTTTTTT.

J is TRBJ2-2 and V is TRBV6-4; either TRBD1 or TRBD2 may fit D (5 bases each). CDR1 and CDR2 from the germline V gene are MRHNA and SNTAGT. V lost 4 bases and J lost 2, with 8 bases in between. The CDR3 covers 14 residues. CDR3 residues: CASSGDLNTGELFF. The CDR3 DNA reads TGTGCCAGCAGTGGGGACCTTAACACCGGGGAGCTGTTTTTT.

The chain is built from TRBV27 and TRBJ2-1; the D gene is possibly TRBD1 (5 bases). The CDR3 is made up of 13 amino acids. Germline V gives CDR1 MNHEY, CDR2 SMNVEV (reference sequence). Between the trimmed V and J ends, which lost 2 bases and 9 bases, there was a span of 11 bases. The CDR3 loop reads CASSLNPGIEQFF. The CDR3 DNA reads as TGTGCCAGCAGTTTAAATCCAGGGATTGAGCAGTTCTTC.

This chain uses TRBV29-1 with TRBJ1-1; 8 nucleotides agree with TRBD1. This CDR3 is 15 amino acids long. The J segment lost 1 base and the V segment lost 6 bases, leaving 10 bases of the junction unmatched. The germline V gene has CDR1 SQVTM and CDR2 ANQGSEA. CDR3 sequence: CSVGTQGGTNTEAFF. CDR3 DNA: TGCAGCGTGGGGACACAGGGGGGAACGAACACTGAAGCTTTCTTT.

This chain links TRBV6-5 with TRBJ2-1, with D unresolved. Germline assignment: CDR1 MNHEY and CDR2 SVGAGI. The CDR3 runs to 13 residues. V was shortened by 7 bases and J by 5 bases, with 12 bases between the two germline ends. The CDR3 loop is CASTPSTDNEQFF. CDR3 DNA sequence: TGTGCCAGCACCCCTTCGACTGACAATGAGCAGTTCTTC.

This rearrangement joins TRBV27 to TRBJ2-5; D unresolved. From germline, CDR1 is MNHEY and CDR2 SMNVEV (reference sequence). This CDR3 comprises 12 residues. The V and J ends lost 6 bases and 5 bases respectively, with 10 bases between them. In DNA, the CDR3 is TGTGCCAGCAGGGGTAGTGGGGAGACCCAGTACTTC. Its translation is CASRGSGETQYF.

The V and J genes are TRBV5-1 and TRBJ2-7; 9 positions match TRBD1. J was trimmed by 6 bases and V by 1 base; bases with no gene match: 2. This CDR3 spans 13 amino acids. Germline loops: CDR1 SGHRS, CDR2 YFSETQ. The CDR3, as DNA: TGCGCCAGCAGCTTGACAGGGGGCCCCGAGCAGTACTTC. This encodes CASSLTGGPEQYF.

This clone showed up many times. This chain uses TRBV30 with TRBJ2-6, with D possibly being TRBD2 (6 bases). Germline CDR1 is GTSNPN and CDR2 is SVGIG (reference sequence). V was pared by 4 bases and J by 0 bases, with 13 bases between. The CDR3 has 16 residues. The CDR3 sequence: CAWTPTGASGANVLTF. In DNA form, the CDR3 reads TGTGCCTGGACTCCGACGGGAGCCTCTGGGGCCAACGTCCTGACTTTC.